A selection of T cell receptor beta chains follows, all from one sample in a study of cytomegalovirus exposure and HLA in healthy donors. The table came from immunoSEQ multiplex PCR; TCRdb's copy has only in-frame clones and leaves some out. Among 95,000 to 100,000 clones, 75% to 90% were seen once, and the ten largest hold around 3.9%. The source material was PBMCs. The receptors here all came from a man younger than 45 in good health and CMV-seronegative. Each CDR3 is given without its conserved first and last residue.

TRBJ1-1,TRBV14,ASSQGQGISHTEAF
TRBJ2-6,TRBV29-1,SGKTGFTGANVLT
TRBJ1-5,TRBV28,ASSHTLSGDLNQPQH
TRBJ2-7,TRBV7-2,ASSYGQGYSYEQY
TRBJ1-1,TRBV5-1,ASSLVQGNTEAF
TRBJ2-3,TRBV19,ASSLRREVRTDTQY
TRBJ2-1,TRBV7-6,ASSRDRAVNEQF
TRBJ2-5,TRBV29-1,SVVSQETQY
TRBJ2-6,TRBV5-5,ASSLRGYSGANVLT
TRBJ2-7,TRBV4-1,ASSQDQAGYTLRYEQY
TRBJ2-1,TRBV5-1,ASVARGSNEQF
TRBJ2-3,TRBV30,AWSEDRVTDTQY
TRBJ2-7,TRBV5-6,ASSLGFRGIDEQY
TRBJ2-7,TRBV2,ASSEVRQGYEQY
TRBJ1-4,TRBV7-9,ASSTALSTNEKLF
TRBJ1-4,TRBV4-1,ASSHGTAEAADEKLF
TRBJ2-4,TRBV4-1,ASSQAGQGIIQY
TRBJ2-7,TRBV7-6,ASSPRTSGNEQY
TRBJ2-5,TRBV28,ASSTLDRVSIQETQY
TRBJ2-1,TRBV4-3,ASSQVLSLPYNEQF
TRBJ2-7,TRBV7-2,ASSLGSSGPPHQY
TRBJ1-3,TRBV18,ASSPDRGGNTIY
TRBJ2-4,TRBV9,ASSPDIAGGIGIQY
TRBJ2-2,TRBV19,ASTVQGEGTGELF
TRBJ2-1,TRBV28,ASSFGGIYNEQF
TRBJ2-4,TRBV4-1,ASSREGTGGGIQY
TRBJ2-1,TRBV19,ASKIADSYNEQF
TRBJ2-7,TRBV6-6,ASTGVSYEQY
NA,TRBV30,AWSGDRNSYEQY
TRBJ1-2,TRBV14,ASSQVLSGYT
TRBJ1-2,TRBV5-4,ASSLDGGPYGYT
TRBJ1-5,TRBV4-1,ASSQGGDDNQPQH
TRBJ2-1,TRBV18,ASSPEGLALSYNEQF
TRBJ2-7,TRBV7-9,ASSLAAGSYEQY
TRBJ1-2,TRBV11-2,ASSWGLRPGGYT
TRBJ2-7,TRBV5-1,ASSERQGGTIEQY
TRBJ2-3,TRBV7-9,ASRLRSGLATAVSDTQY
TRBJ1-4,TRBV7-9,ASRGDSIDEMLF
TRBJ2-7,TRBV28,ALGLAGDEQY
TRBJ2-7,TRBV2,ASSLTGTYEQY
TRBJ1-5,TRBV15,ATSSGQGDNQPQH
TRBJ1-2,TRBV30,AWTRQGFIYGYT